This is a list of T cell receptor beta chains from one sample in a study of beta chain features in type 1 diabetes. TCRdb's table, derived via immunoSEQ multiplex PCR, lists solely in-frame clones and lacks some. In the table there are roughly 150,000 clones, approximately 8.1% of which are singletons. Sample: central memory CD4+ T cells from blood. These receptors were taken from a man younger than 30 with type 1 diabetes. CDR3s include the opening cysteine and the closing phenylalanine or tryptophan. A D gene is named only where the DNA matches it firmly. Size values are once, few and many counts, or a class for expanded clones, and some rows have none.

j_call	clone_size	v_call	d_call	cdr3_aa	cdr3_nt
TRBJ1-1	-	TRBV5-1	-	CASSFYGGPSGKAFF	TGCGCCAGCAGCTTTTATGGCGGACCCTCGGGAAAAGCTTTCTTT
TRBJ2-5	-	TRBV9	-	CASSPTTVYGETQYF	TGTGCCAGCAGCCCGACTACAGTCTATGGAGAGACCCAGTACTTC
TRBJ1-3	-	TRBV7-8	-	CASRNEGNTIYF	TGTGCCAGCAGGAACGAGGGAAACACCATATATTTT
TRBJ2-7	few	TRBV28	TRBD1	CASSHSGQSYEQYF	TGTGCCAGCAGTCACTCGGGACAGTCCTACGAGCAGTACTTC
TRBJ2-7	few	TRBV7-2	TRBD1	CASSRRGTDPYEQYF	TGTGCCAGCAGCCGTCGAGGGACAGATCCCTACGAGCAGTACTTC
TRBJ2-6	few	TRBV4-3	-	CASSLTGSGANVLTF	TGCGCCAGCAGCCTAACAGGGAGTGGGGCCAACGTCCTGACTTTC
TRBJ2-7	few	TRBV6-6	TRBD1	CATTSDYRGEQYF	TGTGCCACCACCTCTGATTACAGGGGCGAGCAGTACTTC
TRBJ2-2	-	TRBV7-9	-	CASSLATDTGELFF	TGTGCCAGCAGCTTAGCGACAGACACCGGGGAGCTGTTTTTT
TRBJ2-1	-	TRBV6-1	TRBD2	CASSERAGVGEQFF	TGTGCCAGCTCCGAGCGAGCGGGAGTGGGTGAGCAGTTCTTC
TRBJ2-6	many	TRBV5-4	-	CASSPERASGANVLTF	TGTGCCAGCAGCCCAGAGCGGGCATCTGGGGCCAACGTCCTGACTTTC
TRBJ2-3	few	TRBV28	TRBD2	CASRSLAGGADTQYF	TGTGCCAGCAGATCGCTAGCGGGAGGGGCAGATACGCAGTATTTT
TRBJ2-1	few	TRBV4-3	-	CASSPSFESHNEQFF	TGCGCCAGCAGCCCTTCCTTTGAGTCCCACAATGAGCAGTTCTTC
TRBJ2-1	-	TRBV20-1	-	CSARDYDEQFF	TGCAGTGCTAGAGACTATGATGAGCAGTTCTTC
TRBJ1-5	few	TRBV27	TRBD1	CASSPRRTGWSNQPQHF	TGTGCCAGCAGTCCACGCAGGACAGGGTGGAGCAATCAGCCCCAGCATTTT
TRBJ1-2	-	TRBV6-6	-	CASSYLGAAYGYTF	TGTGCCAGCAGTTACTTGGGGGCAGCCTATGGCTACACCTTC
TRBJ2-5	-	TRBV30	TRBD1	CAWTQGAQETQYF	TGTGCCTGGACACAGGGGGCTCAAGAGACCCAGTACTTC
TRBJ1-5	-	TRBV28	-	CASSFAGYSNQPQHF	TGTGCCAGCAGTTTCGCAGGCTATAGCAATCAGCCCCAGCATTTT
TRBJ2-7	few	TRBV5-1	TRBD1	CASSFDGQGPLYF	TGCGCCAGCAGCTTTGACGGACAGGGCCCCCTGTACTTC
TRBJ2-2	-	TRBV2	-	CASSEARQGYTGELFF	TGTGCCAGCAGTGAAGCCCGCCAGGGATACACCGGGGAGCTGTTTTTT
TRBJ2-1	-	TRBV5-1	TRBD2	CASSPAGTRIVNEQFF	TGCGCCAGCAGCCCCGCCGGGACTAGAATTGTCAATGAGCAGTTCTTC
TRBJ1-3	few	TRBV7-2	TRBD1	CASSAGTGSGNTIYF	TGTGCCAGCAGCGCCGGGACAGGGTCTGGAAACACCATATATTTT
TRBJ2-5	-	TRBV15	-	CATSLRTGWAETQYF	TGTGCCACCAGCCTTCGGACTGGCTGGGCGGAGACCCAGTACTTC
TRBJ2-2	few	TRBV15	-	CATSREGRAGATGELFF	TGTGCCACCAGCAGAGAGGGTAGGGCAGGGGCCACCGGGGAGCTGTTTTTT
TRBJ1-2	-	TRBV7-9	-	CASSPNRIYGYTF	TGTGCCAGCAGCCCGAACAGGATCTATGGCTACACCTTC
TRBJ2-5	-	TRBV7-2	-	CASKHRETQYF	TGTGCCAGCAAACATCGAGAGACCCAGTACTTC
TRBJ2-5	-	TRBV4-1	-	CASSQGSTGLKTQYF	TGCGCCAGCAGCCAAGGTAGTACAGGGCTAAAGACCCAGTACTTC
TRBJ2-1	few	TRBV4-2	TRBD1	CASSPAQGARYNEQFF	TGTGCCAGCAGCCCAGCCCAGGGGGCAAGATACAATGAGCAGTTCTTC
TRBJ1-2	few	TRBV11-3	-	CASSLSGGSNYGYTF	TGTGCCAGCAGCTTATCCGGGGGATCGAACTATGGCTACACCTTC
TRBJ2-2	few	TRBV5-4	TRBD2	CASSFKLAGVTGELFF	TGTGCCAGCAGCTTTAAGCTAGCGGGAGTCACCGGGGAGCTGTTTTTT
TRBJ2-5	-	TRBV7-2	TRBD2	CASRLTSGYLETQYF	TGTGCCAGCCGGCTGACTAGCGGCTACCTGGAGACCCAGTACTTC
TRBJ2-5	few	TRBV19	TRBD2	CASATSGGRETQYF	TGTGCCAGCGCTACTAGCGGGGGAAGGGAGACCCAGTACTTC
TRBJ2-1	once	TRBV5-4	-	CASSPASYSYNEQFF	TGTGCCAGCAGCCCAGCGAGTTACTCCTACAATGAGCAGTTCTTC
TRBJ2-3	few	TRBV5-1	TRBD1	CASSFDRVGGDTQYF	TGCGCCAGCAGCTTTGACAGGGTTGGAGGAGATACGCAGTATTTT
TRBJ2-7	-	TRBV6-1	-	CASILTGVSYEQYF	TGTGCCAGCATCCTGACAGGTGTCTCCTACGAGCAGTACTTC
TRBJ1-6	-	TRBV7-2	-	CASSSTGNSPLHF	TGTGCCAGCAGCTCCACAGGGAATTCACCCCTCCACTTT
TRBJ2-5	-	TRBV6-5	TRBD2	CASSRGTTYQETQYF	TGTGCCAGCAGCCGCGGGACTACCTACCAAGAGACCCAGTACTTC
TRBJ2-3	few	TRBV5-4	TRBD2	CASSLDARAGGADTQYF	TGTGCCAGCAGCTTGGACGCTCGGGCGGGGGGAGCAGATACGCAGTATTTT
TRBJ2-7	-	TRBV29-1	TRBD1	CSVSDRGQYEQYF	TGCAGCGTTTCAGACAGGGGGCAATACGAGCAGTACTTC
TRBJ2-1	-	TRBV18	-	CASSPPWASLSRFF	TGTGCCAGCTCACCACCGTGGGCTAGCTTGTCTCGGTTCTTC
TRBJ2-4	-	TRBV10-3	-	CAISETSSGNIQYF	TGTGCCATCAGTGAGACTAGTTCGGGGAACATTCAGTACTTC
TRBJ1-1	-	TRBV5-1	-	CASSRTLNTEAFF	TGCGCCAGCAGCCGTACATTGAACACTGAAGCTTTCTTT
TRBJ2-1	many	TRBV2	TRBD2	CASRVSGRAYNEQFF	TGTGCCAGCAGGGTTAGCGGGAGGGCCTACAATGAGCAGTTCTTC
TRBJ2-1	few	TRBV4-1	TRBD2	CASSQASGRAGYNEQFF	TGCGCCAGCAGCCAAGCTAGCGGGAGGGCCGGCTACAATGAGCAGTTCTTC
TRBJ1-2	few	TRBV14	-	CASSQAGGWSYGYTF	TGTGCCAGCAGCCAAGCGGGCGGGTGGAGCTATGGCTACACCTTC
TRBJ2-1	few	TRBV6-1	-	CASSDWSRNYDNEQFF	TGTGCCAGCAGTGATTGGAGCCGAAACTACGACAATGAGCAGTTCTTC
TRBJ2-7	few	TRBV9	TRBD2	CASSVVSPRRGGQSSYEQYF	TGTGCCAGCAGCGTAGTTAGCCCAAGGCGGGGGGGCCAAAGCTCCTACGAGCAGTACTTC
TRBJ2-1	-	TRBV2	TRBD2	CASRVLAGGNEQFF	TGTGCCAGCAGGGTACTAGCGGGAGGCAATGAGCAGTTCTTC
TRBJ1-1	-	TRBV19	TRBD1	CASSPWTGGLNTEAFF	TGTGCCAGTAGTCCCTGGACAGGGGGCCTTAACACTGAAGCTTTCTTT
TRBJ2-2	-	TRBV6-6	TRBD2	CASVRTSGITGELFF	TGTGCCAGCGTACGGACTAGCGGAATAACCGGGGAGCTGTTTTTT
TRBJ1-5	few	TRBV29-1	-	CSVSPAGVNQPQHF	TGCAGCGTGTCCCCCGCGGGAGTCAATCAGCCCCAGCATTTT
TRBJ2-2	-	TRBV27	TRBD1	CASVMTGTGELFF	TGTGCCAGCGTTATGACAGGGACCGGGGAGCTGTTTTTT
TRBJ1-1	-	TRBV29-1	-	CSVGGVRTGVNTEAFF	TGCAGCGTGGGGGGTGTACGTACGGGGGTGAACACTGAAGCTTTCTTT
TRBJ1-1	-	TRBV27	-	CASSFLVNTEAFF	TGTGCCAGCAGTTTCCTCGTTAACACTGAAGCTTTCTTT
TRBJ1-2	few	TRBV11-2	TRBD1	CASSLNQGQPGYTF	TGTGCCAGCAGCTTAAACCAGGGACAGCCTGGCTACACCTTC